The clone carrying this TCR beta chain was observed at least ten times. Antigen unknown. The data originate from a study of T cells in Graves' hyperthyroidism and ophthalmopathy. Patients having uncontrolled infection, another autoimmune disease, pregnancy or lactation were not included. Every diagnosis used clinical symptoms, serum thyroxine and TRAb, thyroid ultrasound and orbital computed tomography. Amplified TCR beta CDR3 regions derived from RNA transcripts. The TCR CDR3 was amplified in a first-round RT-PCR using the HTBI primer set. TCRdb ran MiXCR on the multiplex PCR reads and lists one entry per CDR3 protein. The sample has hundreds of thousands of distinct CDR3 sequences; over 11% are singletons. V gave up 0 bases and J gave up 4 bases, with 10 bases separating them. CDR1 is LNHNV and CDR2 is YYDKDF in the germline V gene (reference sequence). The CDR3 runs 15 residues. Notes on the study in general: Ophthalmopathy was predicted by the model a median of around 5.9 months ahead of onset.

The specimen sequenced was blood. The sequence was collected from a woman in her twenties or thirties with Graves' hyperthyroidism that later progressed to Graves' ophthalmopathy. The chain is built from TRBV15 and TRBJ2-1, with D maybe TRBD1 (6 bases). CDR3: CATSRDQGGYNEQFF. The CDR3 DNA is TGTGCCACCAGCAGAGATCAAGGGGGATACAATGAGCAGTTCTTC.